These 29 T cell receptor beta chains came from one sample sequenced in a study of blood T cell repertoires in COVID-19. The table came from immunoSEQ multiplex PCR; TCRdb's copy has only in-frame clones and leaves some out. The profile shows about 180,000 clones, about 88% of them singletons. Sequencing was done on a sample of peripheral blood. These receptors were collected from a young man who had recovered from COVID-19.

This clone was recorded only once. The chain employs TRBV9 and TRBJ2-1; maybe TRBD2 (5 bases). This CDR3 is built from 16 residues. The germline gives CDR1 SGDLS, CDR2 YYNGEE. Trimming stripped 0 bases from V and 1 base from J, with 11 bases between. CDR3 protein: CASSVVGELSYNEQFF. CDR3 nucleotide sequence: TGTGCCAGCAGCGTAGTTGGGGAGTTATCCTACAATGAGCAGTTCTTC.

This rearrangement joins TRBV10-3 to TRBJ2-1, with 9 positions matching TRBD1. CDR1 and CDR2 (germline): ENHRY, SYGVKD. The trim removed 11 bases at V and 0 bases at J, leaving 5 bases unmatched. There are 14 residues in the CDR3. This chain's CDR3 is CALGTGSSYNEQFF. CDR3 in DNA: TGTGCCCTGGGGACAGGGAGCTCCTACAATGAGCAGTTCTTC.

The chain has TRBV5-4 and TRBJ1-1; possibly TRBD1 for D (6 bases). The CDR3 contains 16 residues. Germline-derived CDR1 and CDR2 are SGHNT and YYREEE (reference sequence). The V and J ends lost 1 base and 0 bases respectively, with 13 bases between them. As DNA, the CDR3 is TGTGCCAGCAGCTTGCGCCTAACAGGGATGAACACTGAAGCTTTCTTT. It encodes CASSLRLTGMNTEAFF.

J is TRBJ2-3 and V is TRBV20-1, with D perhaps TRBD2 (5 bases). Trimming removed 3 bases from V and 2 bases from J, with 15 bases in between. This CDR3 contains 15 residues. The germline V gene has CDR1 DFQATT and CDR2 SNEGSKA (reference sequence). CDR3 sequence (DNA): TGCAGTGCTAGTCTCGCGGGCGGACTCACAGATACGCAGTATTTT. It encodes CSASLAGGLTDTQYF.

The chain uses TRBV6-2 or TRBV6-3 and TRBJ2-3; the match to TRBD2 covers 9 bases. This CDR3 spans 12 amino acids. V shed 6 bases, J shed 12 bases, and the junction held 7 bases outside the gene matches. Germline-derived CDR1 and CDR2 are MNHEY and SVGEGT. The CDR3 loop reads CASSQPGLAQYF. The CDR3, as DNA: TGTGCCAGCAGCCAACCGGGACTAGCTCAGTATTTT.

The chain links TRBV19 to TRBJ2-1, with TRBD2 as a possible D gene (6 bases). The V end was cut by 10 bases, the J end by 0 bases, with 10 bases between. The CDR3 length is 13 residues. Germline CDR1 LNHDA, CDR2 SQIVND (reference sequence). CDR3 sequence (DNA): TGTGCCACCGCTAGCGCCTCCTACAATGAGCAGTTCTTC. Translating it yields CATASASYNEQFF.

The chain combines TRBV28 with TRBJ2-5; TRBD1 aligns across 7 bases. The CDR3 is made up of 13 amino acids. The germline CDR1 and CDR2 sequences are MDHEN and SYDVKM. Trimming at V came to 6 bases and at J to 2 bases, leaving 3 bases not matched to a gene. The CDR3, as DNA: TGTGCCAGCAGCCCAGGGGGACAAGAGACCCAGTACTTC. Translated: CASSPGGQETQYF.

The chain employs TRBV7-2 and TRBJ2-1; tentative D call: TRBD2 (6 bases). The CDR3 totals 14 residues. Per germline, CDR1 SGHTA and CDR2 FQGNSA. V lost 3 bases and J 2 bases, leaving 8 bases between the germline ends. The CDR3 reads CASSLGLPYNEQFF. CDR3 DNA sequence: TGTGCCAGCAGCTTGGGACTCCCCTACAATGAGCAGTTCTTC.

This clone has a single count. This sequence joins TRBV19 and TRBJ2-5, with D perhaps TRBD1 (6 bases). This CDR3 is 14 amino acids long. The V gene's germline CDR1 is LNHDA and CDR2 SQIVND (reference sequence). V lost 4 bases, J lost 4 bases, and 13 bases lay in between. CDR3 nucleotides: TGTGCCAGTAGTACCACAGGGCCGGGAGAGACCCAGTACTTC. Its translation: CASSTTGPGETQYF.

The chain uses TRBV14 and TRBJ2-1; 14 bases are shared with TRBD2. J lost 6 bases, V lost 4 bases, and 2 bases had no gene match. CDR3 length: 15 amino acids. Germline assignment: CDR1 SGHDN and CDR2 FVKESK. The CDR3 region has the DNA TGTGCCAGCAGCCTCGGGACTAGCGGGAGCAATGAGCAGTTCTTC. Its translation: CASSLGTSGSNEQFF.

V usage is TRBV7-2 and J usage is TRBJ2-7; TRBD2 matches at 14 bases. V was pared by 4 bases and J by 7 bases, with 9 bases of the junction left unmatched. CDR3 length: 16 amino acids. Germline values: CDR1 SGHTA, CDR2 FQGNSA. The CDR3 protein is CASSSGLAGGRGEQYF. CDR3 DNA sequence: TGTGCCAGCAGCTCCGGACTAGCGGGAGGACGGGGTGAGCAGTACTTC.

The chain is built from TRBV18 and TRBJ1-2; tentatively, D is TRBD1 (5 bases). The CDR3 sequence is 12 residues long. V dropped 4 bases and J dropped 8 bases, with 11 bases sitting between them. Germline lookup yields CDR1 KGHSH and CDR2 LQKENI. The CDR3 coding sequence is TGTGCCAGCTCACTCAGGGAGGTGGGCTACACCTTC. It encodes CASSLREVGYTF.

This chain joins TRBV7-8 and TRBJ2-7; D call uncertain. CDR1 and CDR2 from the germline V gene are SGHVS and FQNEAQ. The length of the CDR3 is 15 residues. V shed 5 bases and J shed 0 bases, with 14 bases lying between them. The CDR3 DNA reads TGTGCCAGCAGCCCCGCGGTTAGGAGCTCCTACGAGCAGTACTTC. Its translation is CASSPAVRSSYEQYF.

The chain is built from TRBV7-8 and TRBJ2-3, with D perhaps TRBD2 (6 bases). Germline CDR1 is SGHVS and CDR2 is FQNEAQ. Trimming took off 1 base at V and 6 bases at J, with 14 bases between the two ends. The CDR3 contains 15 residues. CDR3 sequence (DNA): TGTGCCAGCAGCTTAGAGCAGGGAGGTGGCGATACGCAGTATTTT. Translation: CASSLEQGGGDTQYF. Looking up the rest from reference TRBV7-8 and TRBJ2-3 gives the full variable domain: GAGVSQSPRYKVAKRGQDVALRCDPISGHVSLFWYQQALGQGPEFLTYFQNEAQLDKSGLPSDRFFAERPEGSVSTLKIQRTQQEDSAVYLCASSLEQGGGDTQYFGPGTRLTVL.

DNA of the CDR3: TGTGCCAGCAGCTTAGGGGGGGCAACTAATGAAAAACTGTTTTTT. Amino acids: CASSLGGATNEKLFF. The gene calls are TRBV11-2 and TRBJ1-4, with a possible D match to TRBD1 (5 bases). The germline V and J ends were trimmed by 1 base and 0 bases, with 6 bases remaining between them. Germline lookup yields CDR1 SGHAT and CDR2 FQNNGV. The CDR3 loop spans 15 amino acids.

The gene calls are TRBV7-9 and TRBJ2-7; 8 nucleotides line up with TRBD2. The CDR3 runs to 14 residues. Per germline, CDR1 SEHNR and CDR2 FQNEAQ (reference sequence). Trimming cost V 5 bases and J 2 bases; bases outside gene matches: 5. DNA of the CDR3: TGTGCCAGCAGCGGACTAGCCCTCCCCTACGAGCAGTACTTC. This translates into CASSGLALPYEQYF.

CDR3 in amino acids: CASSEGVAGRETQYF. The CDR3 DNA reads as TGCGCCAGCAGTGAAGGGGTAGCGGGGAGGGAGACCCAGTACTTC. The chain couples TRBV10-1 to TRBJ2-5; 8 positions agree with TRBD2. The CDR3 length is 15 residues. J lost 5 bases, V lost 3 bases, and 8 bases had no gene match. Germline CDR1 reads WNHNN; CDR2 reads SYGVQD (reference sequence).

This chain links TRBV5-4 with TRBJ2-4, with a tentative D call TRBD2 (6 bases). V lost 4 bases to trimming and J lost 0 bases, with 17 bases between them. CDR1 is SGHNT, CDR2 YYREEE, per germline (reference sequence). CDR3 length: 17 residues. Here the CDR3 DNA reads TGTGCCAGCAGCCCCACCCGGGACTCTGTAGCCAAAAACATTCAGTACTTC. As protein: CASSPTRDSVAKNIQYF.

This clone has just one count. The chain has TRBV9 and TRBJ2-1; 11 nucleotides agree with TRBD1. CDR3 length: 15 amino acids. The V and J ends lost 0 bases and 6 bases, in that order; junction bases with no gene match: 2. Germline lookup yields CDR1 SGDLS and CDR2 YYNGEE. DNA of the CDR3: TGTGCCAGCAGCGTAGAGGGACAGGGGGGCAATGAGCAGTTCTTC. Its protein is CASSVEGQGGNEQFF. Full variable domain (outside the CDR3, taken from reference TRBV9 and TRBJ2-1): DSGVTQTPKHLITATGQRVTLRCSPRSGDLSVYWYQQSLDQGLQFLIQYYNGEERAKGNILERFSAQQFPDLHSELNLSSLELGDSALYFCASSVEGQGGNEQFFGPGTRLTVL.

The chain couples TRBV6-2 or TRBV6-3 to TRBJ2-7; 10 nucleotides line up with TRBD2. CDR1 MNHEY and CDR2 SVGEGT come from the germline V gene. The CDR3 consists of 17 residues. With V trimmed by 2 bases and J by 4 bases, 11 bases remained unmatched. The CDR3, as DNA: TGTGCCAGCAGTTACCTCCCACTAGCGGGAAGGCTTTACGAGCAGTACTTC. It codes for CASSYLPLAGRLYEQYF.

The rearrangement uses TRBV2 and TRBJ1-1, with D maybe TRBD1 (6 bases). Per germline, CDR1 SNHLY and CDR2 FYNNEI. V was clipped by 5 bases and J by 2 bases, with 15 bases between them. The CDR3 consists of 15 residues. Here the CDR3 reads CASSLRDKHNTEAFF. CDR3 bases: TGTGCCAGCAGTCTCCGGGACAAGCACAACACTGAAGCTTTCTTT.

The V call is TRBV28, the J call TRBJ1-5; 8 bases line up with TRBD1. CDR3 length equals 15 residues. Trimming cost V 4 bases and J 6 bases; bases outside gene matches: 8. CDR1 MDHEN and CDR2 SYDVKM come from the germline V gene. As DNA, the CDR3 is TGTGCCAGCAGTTCACAGGGGGGAGGACCTCAGCCCCAGCATTTT. Residues: CASSSQGGGPQPQHF.

V gene TRBV30 combines with J gene TRBJ1-1; possible D gene TRBD1, 6 bases. This CDR3 comprises 13 residues. V lost 4 bases and J lost 1, with 10 bases in between. Germline V gene sequence: CDR1 GTSNPN, CDR2 SVGIG (reference sequence). The CDR3 protein is CAWTTTGNTEAFF. The CDR3 DNA is TGTGCCTGGACCACGACAGGGAACACTGAAGCTTTCTTT.

This clone was observed a single time. J is TRBJ2-5 and V is TRBV7-2; 10 bases match TRBD1. Germline assignment: CDR1 SGHTA and CDR2 FQGNSA. This CDR3 comprises 18 residues. With 0 bases clipped from V and 5 bases from J, the junction kept 12 bases outside the gene matches. CDR3 nucleotide sequence: TGTGCCAGCAGCTTAGCGAGGAACTCCGGGACAGGGGTGGAGACCCAGTACTTC. It translates to CASSLARNSGTGVETQYF.

This chain links TRBV24-1 with TRBJ2-2, with D perhaps TRBD2 (5 bases). Germline V CDR1 and CDR2: KGHDR, SFDVKD. Trimming pared 3 bases from V and 1 base from J, leaving 8 bases between. The CDR3 runs to 15 residues. The CDR3 is CATSDPSGNTGELFF. The CDR3, as DNA: TGTGCCACCAGTGATCCGAGCGGGAACACCGGGGAGCTGTTTTTT.

The CDR3: CASSGRGLGPLVNQPQHF. CDR3 coding DNA: TGTGCCAGCAGTGGGAGGGGTCTTGGACCATTGGTCAATCAGCCCCAGCATTTT. The chain carries TRBV6-1 and TRBJ1-5, with D perhaps TRBD1 (5 bases). V dropped 4 bases and J dropped 3 bases, with 22 bases sitting between them. The CDR3 is 18 residues long. CDR1 and CDR2 (germline): MNHNS, SASEGT.

The J gene is TRBJ2-7, the V gene TRBV9, with TRBD2 matching 8 bases. Looked up from germline, CDR1 is SGDLS and CDR2 is YYNGEE. The CDR3 sequence is 14 residues long. After removal of 4 bases from V and 5 bases from J, the junction contained 8 bases not matched to a gene. The DNA for the CDR3 is TGTGCCAGCAGCCCGACGATTAGCGGGAACGAGCAGTACTTC. It translates to CASSPTISGNEQYF.

The chain uses TRBV6-5 and TRBJ2-7, with TRBD2 matching over 10 bases. Germline loops: CDR1 MNHEY, CDR2 SVGAGI. The CDR3 is made up of 14 amino acids. V shed 5 bases, J shed 3 bases, and the junction held 4 bases outside the gene matches. CDR3 residues: CASSLGTSVYEQYF. The CDR3 DNA reads as TGTGCCAGCAGTCTAGGGACTAGCGTCTACGAGCAGTACTTC.

The CDR3 sequence: CASKDSSGRVTEQFF. The CDR3 DNA reads TGTGCCAGCAAAGACAGTAGCGGGAGGGTCACTGAGCAGTTCTTC. The chain couples TRBV2 to TRBJ2-1; TRBD2 matches 11 bases. Germline CDR1 SNHLY, CDR2 FYNNEI. This CDR3 spans 15 amino acids. With V trimmed by 7 bases and J by 9 bases, 11 bases remained unmatched.